This entry features one T cell receptor (beta chain) sequence. The antigen remains undetermined. Every bit of the isolated RNA underwent reverse transcription, so sequencing read expressed TCRB transcripts. The average output of naive, central memory and regulatory T cell samples was about 3.57 million reads. Only in-frame clones appear in the TCRdb table, and some are missing; sequencing was by immunoSEQ multiplex PCR. The repertoire includes nearly 350,000 clones, under 8.5% of them detected once, and less than 0.45% sits in the top ten. In germline, CDR1 is MDHEN, CDR2 SYDVKM. The CDR3 contains 14 residues. J was trimmed by 11 bases and V by 3 bases; bases with no gene match: 7. These data are taken from a study of beta chain features in type 1 diabetes. Notes on the study in general: Lower insertion and higher deletion counts appeared at VDJ junctions in type 1 diabetes patients.

The sample consisted of central memory CD4+ T cells from blood. The sequence came from a woman aged 18-29 years in good health. The rearrangement uses TRBV28 and TRBJ2-2; 9 positions match TRBD2. The CDR3 DNA reads TGTGCCAGCAGTTTCCAATGGCTAGCGGGAGAGCTGTTTTTT. Translated: CASSFQWLAGELFF.